Each of the 24 T cell receptor beta chains below was sequenced from the same sample in a study of blood T cell repertoires in COVID-19. Some clones are missing from TCRdb's copy, which holds only in-frame ones; the method was immunoSEQ multiplex PCR. The table has more than 55,000 clones, roughly 78% seen once; the top ten hold over 25%. The sequenced material came from peripheral blood. The receptors shown here come from a human donor in a cohort sampled during active COVID-19.

J is TRBJ1-3 and V is TRBV19; D unresolved. Germline CDR1 reads LNHDA; CDR2 reads SQIVND (reference sequence). This CDR3 is built from 14 residues. V was shortened by 6 bases and J by 2 bases, with 11 bases between the two germline ends. The chain's CDR3 is CASRLESAGNTIYF. CDR3 sequence (DNA): TGTGCCAGTAGGTTGGAGTCTGCTGGAAACACCATATATTTT.

The rearrangement links TRBV7-3 to TRBJ2-1, with D unresolved. From germline, CDR1 is SGHTA and CDR2 FQGTGA. The CDR3 is 13 amino acids. Trimming shortened V by 2 bases and J by 7 bases, and 9 bases separated the two germline ends. This CDR3 is CASSLGLTNEQFF. The CDR3 DNA sequence: TGTGCCAGCAGCTTAGGGCTAACTAATGAGCAGTTCTTC.

A few counts support this clone. The rearrangement uses TRBV6-1 and TRBJ2-7; D is unclear. Germline CDR1 reads MNHNS; CDR2 reads SASEGT. The CDR3 spans 16 residues. The V and J ends lost 0 bases and 6 bases respectively, with 18 bases between them. CDR3 residues: CASSEALPKSGREQYF. CDR3 DNA sequence: TGTGCCAGCAGTGAAGCGCTTCCGAAATCGGGTCGCGAGCAGTACTTC.

This clone has only one observation. This sequence joins TRBV3-1 (or the pseudogene TRBV3-2) and TRBJ1-2, with D tentatively TRBD1 (6 bases). The CDR3 extends over 14 amino acids. Germline V gene data show CDR1 as LGHDT and CDR2 as YNNKEL (reference sequence). V was clipped by 4 bases and J by 8 bases, with 17 bases between them. This chain's CDR3 is CASSPGAGARGYTF. As DNA, the CDR3 is TGTGCCAGCAGCCCCGGGGCGGGGGCGCGGGGCTACACCTTC.

The chain recombines TRBV5-1 with TRBJ2-7; TRBD2 matches at 11 bases. The J segment lost 1 base and the V segment lost 1 base, leaving 1 base of the junction unmatched. Per the germline V gene, CDR1 is SGHRS and CDR2 is YFSETQ. The CDR3 sequence is 15 residues long. The CDR3 nucleotides are TGCGCCAGCAGCTTGACTAGCGGGGGATCCTACGAGCAGTACTTC. Its protein is CASSLTSGGSYEQYF.

This rearrangement joins TRBV5-1 to TRBJ2-5; 9 nucleotides agree with TRBD1. Germline values: CDR1 SGHRS, CDR2 YFSETQ. V lost 3 bases and J lost 3; bases outside the gene matches: 3. CDR3 length equals 14 residues. The CDR3 region has the DNA TGCGCCAGCAGCTACCGGGACAGGGAAGAGACCCAGTACTTC. It is translated as CASSYRDREETQYF.

The rearrangement joins TRBV3-1 (or the pseudogene TRBV3-2) to TRBJ2-7; 11 bases are shared with TRBD2. The CDR3 runs to 15 residues. CDR1 and CDR2 from the germline V gene are LGHDT and YNNKEL (reference sequence). The trim removed 3 bases at V and 2 bases at J, leaving 3 bases unmatched. As DNA, the CDR3 is TGTGCCAGCAGCCAGGTTAGCGGGAGGGCCTACGAGCAGTACTTC. This codes for CASSQVSGRAYEQYF.

The V and J genes are TRBV4-2 and TRBJ1-1; D is ambiguous. The CDR3 runs 12 residues. Trimming cost V 4 bases and J 5 bases, with 8 bases left between them. Germline lookup yields CDR1 LGHNA and CDR2 YNFKEQ. CDR3 in DNA: TGTGCCAGCAGCCGAGCGGGGACTGAAGCTTTCTTT. It specifies CASSRAGTEAFF.

V usage is TRBV18 and J usage is TRBJ2-7; 7 bases fit TRBD1. CDR1 and CDR2 from the germline V gene are KGHSH and LQKENI. The trim removed 3 bases at V and 0 bases at J, leaving 11 bases unmatched. There are 17 residues in the CDR3. CDR3 protein: CASSPTRQGLNSYEQYF. The DNA of the CDR3 is TGTGCCAGCTCACCGACCCGACAGGGCCTTAACTCCTACGAGCAGTACTTC.

The rearrangement joins TRBV6-1 to TRBJ1-3, with 8 bases aligning to TRBD1. Germline trimming cut 4 bases from V and 3 bases from J; bases unmatched to any gene: 11. The CDR3 length is 17 residues. Germline V gives CDR1 MNHNS, CDR2 SASEGT. CDR3 in amino acids: CASSGSDRAEDGNTIYF. In DNA, the CDR3 is TGTGCCAGCAGTGGGTCGGACAGGGCCGAGGATGGAAACACCATATATTTT.

CDR3 amino acids: CASSSGQLETQYF. In nucleotides, the CDR3 is TGTGCCAGCAGCTCGGGACAGTTAGAGACCCAGTACTTC. This chain uses TRBV5-6 with TRBJ2-5; 7 nucleotides agree with TRBD1. The J segment lost 4 bases and the V segment lost 3 bases, leaving 3 bases of the junction unmatched. The germline CDR1 and CDR2 sequences are SGHDT and YYEEEE. This CDR3 spans 13 amino acids.

The J gene is TRBJ1-1, the V gene TRBV29-1; D perhaps matches TRBD1 (6 bases). Trimming took 5 bases from V and 3 from J, leaving 13 bases between them. This CDR3 has 13 residues. Per germline, CDR1 SQVTM and CDR2 ANQGSEA. CDR3 protein: CSVSTGGDTEAFF. The DNA for the CDR3 is TGCAGCGTTTCGACAGGTGGGGACACTGAAGCTTTCTTT.

V and J are TRBV6-6 and TRBJ2-1, with 10 bases lining up with TRBD1. The junction had 6 bases not matched to a gene; V was cut back by 7 bases and J by 15 bases. The length of the CDR3 is 11 residues. Germline V CDR1 and CDR2: MNHNY, SVGAGI (reference sequence). CDR3 nucleotides: TGTGCCAGCACCGAGAGGGACAGGGGGTTCTTC. Amino acid sequence: CASTERDRGFF.

This clone was seen more than once but under ten times. CDR3 protein: CASSLGRGYYEQYF. DNA of the CDR3: TGTGCCAGCAGTTTAGGGCGGGGCTACTACGAGCAGTACTTC. The chain combines TRBV27 with TRBJ2-7; D perhaps matches TRBD2 (6 bases). CDR1 and CDR2 from the germline V gene are MNHEY and SMNVEV (reference sequence). This CDR3 is built from 14 residues. V was cut by 2 bases and J by 3 bases, with 11 bases left in between.

This chain connects TRBV5-4 to TRBJ2-7, with TRBD2 identical over 10 bases. Trimming cost V 4 bases and J 1 base; bases outside gene matches: 20. The CDR3 extends over 20 amino acids. Germline V CDR1 and CDR2: SGHNT, YYREEE (reference sequence). The CDR3 loop is CASSPRRRGTTSGVSYEQYF. CDR3 bases: TGTGCCAGCAGCCCCCGAAGGCGTGGAACTACTAGCGGGGTGTCCTACGAGCAGTACTTC.

This clone occurred a few times. The chain couples TRBV5-5 to TRBJ2-7, with 7 bases fitting TRBD1. With 7 bases clipped from V and 2 bases from J, the junction kept 6 bases outside the gene matches. Looked up from germline, CDR1 is SGHKS and CDR2 is YYEKEE (reference sequence). The CDR3 has 13 amino acids. The CDR3 sequence: CASQEGTAYEQYF. DNA for the CDR3: TGTGCCAGCCAAGAAGGGACAGCCTACGAGCAGTACTTC. The variable domain in full, with the rest retrieved from reference TRBV5-5 and TRBJ2-7, is DAGVTQSPTHLIKTRGQQVTLRCSPISGHKSVSWYQQVLGQGPQFIFQYYEKEERGRGNFPDRFSARQFPNYSSELNVNALLLGDSALYLCASQEGTAYEQYFGPGTRLTVT.

The chain combines TRBV11-3 with TRBJ2-7, with 7 bases matching TRBD2. The CDR3 runs to 12 residues. Germline V lookup: CDR1 SGHNT, CDR2 YENEEA. After removal of 7 bases from V and 4 bases from J, the junction contained 4 bases not matched to a gene. CDR3 nucleotide sequence: TGTGCCAGCACCCTGGGAGGGTACGAGCAGTACTTC. It codes for CASTLGGYEQYF. Supplemented by reference TRBV11-3 and TRBJ2-7, the full variable domain reads EAGVVQSPRYKIIEKKQPVAFWCNPISGHNTLYWYLQNLGQGPELLIRYENEEAVDDSQLPKDRFSAERLKGVDSTLKIQPAELGDSAVYLCASTLGGYEQYFGPGTRLTVT.

The chain combines TRBV19 with TRBJ2-5; TRBD1 aligns across 8 bases. There are 13 residues in the CDR3. V trimming: 6 bases; J trimming: 4 bases; junction bases outside the gene matches: 4. The germline CDR1 and CDR2 sequences are LNHDA and SQIVND (reference sequence). CDR3 sequence reads: CASSLRGRETQYF. CDR3 DNA sequence: TGTGCCAGTAGCCTCAGGGGGCGAGAGACCCAGTACTTC.

This clone has just a few counts. This chain connects TRBV7-6 to TRBJ2-5; tentatively, D is TRBD2 (6 bases). Germline V lookup: CDR1 SGHVS, CDR2 FNYEAQ. V lost 1 base, J lost 2 bases, and 14 bases lay in between. The CDR3 is 16 residues long. CDR3 loop: CASSLVSSGPQETQYF. CDR3 bases: TGTGCCAGCAGCTTAGTGTCCAGCGGGCCTCAAGAGACCCAGTACTTC.

The V gene is TRBV4-3, the J gene TRBJ1-4; D unclear. The V gene lost 1 base and the J gene lost 11 bases, with 8 bases spanning the gap. Germline lookup yields CDR1 LGHNA and CDR2 YSLEER. CDR3 length equals 12 residues. The CDR3 DNA sequence: TGCGCCAGCAGCCAAGTGGGCTTTAAACTGTTTTTT. Residues: CASSQVGFKLFF.

CDR3 coding DNA: TGCGCCAGCAGCCAAGGGGGCTTCTACAATGAGCAGTTCTTC. Its protein is CASSQGGFYNEQFF. The chain carries TRBV4-3 and TRBJ2-1; D may be TRBD1 (5 bases). The germline V gene encodes CDR1 LGHNA and CDR2 YSLEER. The CDR3 spans 14 residues. The V end was cut by 1 base, the J end by 3 bases, with 7 bases between.

The rearrangement joins TRBV5-5 to TRBJ1-4; D may be TRBD1 (5 bases). The V gene's germline CDR1 is SGHKS and CDR2 YYEKEE (reference sequence). The CDR3 totals 17 residues. Between the trimmed V and J ends, which lost 0 bases and 4 bases, there was a span of 16 bases. The CDR3 bases are TGTGCCAGCAGCTTGGGGCAGGGTACGGGAGGTAATGAAAAACTGTTTTTT. Residues: CASSLGQGTGGNEKLFF.

This clone was observed a single time. For the CDR3, the DNA is TGTGCCATCAGCCCGGGACAGAACTCCAATGAGCAGTTCTTC. Residues: CAISPGQNSNEQFF. The chain recombines TRBV10-3 with TRBJ2-1; TRBD1 aligns across 7 bases. The CDR3 spans 14 residues. Germline assignment: CDR1 ENHRY and CDR2 SYGVKD. V was clipped by 6 bases and J by 6 bases; unmatched bases: 8.

CDR3 coding DNA: TGTGCCAGCAGTTTATTCCGTTCCTACGAGCAGTACTTC. Residues: CASSLFRSYEQYF. This chain uses TRBV28 with TRBJ2-7; D is ambiguous. V shed 1 base and J shed 1 base, with 5 bases lying between them. Germline V gene lookup returns CDR1 MDHEN and CDR2 SYDVKM. The length of the CDR3 is 13 residues. Combining the CDR3 with reference TRBV28 and TRBJ2-7 gives the whole variable domain DVKVTQSSRYLVKRTGEKVFLECVQDMDHENMFWYRQDPGLGLRLIYFSYDVKMKEKGDIPEGYSVSREKKERFSLILESASTNQTSMYLCASSLFRSYEQYFGPGTRLTVT.